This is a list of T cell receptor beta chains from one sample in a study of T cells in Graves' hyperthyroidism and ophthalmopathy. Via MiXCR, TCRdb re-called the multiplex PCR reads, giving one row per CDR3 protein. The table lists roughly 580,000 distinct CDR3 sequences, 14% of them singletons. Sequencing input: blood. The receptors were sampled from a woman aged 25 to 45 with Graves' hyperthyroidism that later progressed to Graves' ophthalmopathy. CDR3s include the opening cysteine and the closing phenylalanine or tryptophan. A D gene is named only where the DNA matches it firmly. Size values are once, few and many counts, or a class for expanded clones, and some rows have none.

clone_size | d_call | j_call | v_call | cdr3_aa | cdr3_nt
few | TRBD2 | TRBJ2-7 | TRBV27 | CASRQTLAGSSYEQYF | TGTGCCAGCAGGCAGACCTTAGCGGGGAGCTCCTACGAGCAGTACTTC
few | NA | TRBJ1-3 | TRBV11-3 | CASTPPGGGHSGNTIYF | TGTGCCAGCACCCCTCCCGGCGGGGGCCATTCTGGAAACACCATATATTTT
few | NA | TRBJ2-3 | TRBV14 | CASSQEPRSTDTQYF | TGTGCCAGCAGCCAAGAGCCCCGGAGTACAGATACGCAGTATTTT
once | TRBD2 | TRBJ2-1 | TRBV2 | CASSPGSGREFYNEQFF | TGTGCCAGCAGCCCCGGTAGCGGGAGGGAATTCTACAATGAGCAGTTCTTC
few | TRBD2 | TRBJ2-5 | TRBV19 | CASSIGAGLQETQYF | TGTGCCAGTAGTATCGGAGCGGGATTACAAGAGACCCAGTACTTC
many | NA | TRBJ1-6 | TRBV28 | CASSLPVQPRSSPLHF | TGTGCCAGCAGCCTTCCGGTACAGCCCCGTAGTTCACCCCTCCACTTT
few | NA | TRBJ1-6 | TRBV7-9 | CASSLGQAENSPLHF | TGTGCCAGCAGCTTAGGACAGGCGGAAAATTCACCCCTCCACTTT
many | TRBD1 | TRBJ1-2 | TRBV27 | CASSLYAQGVGYTF | TGTGCCAGCAGTTTATATGCACAGGGGGTCGGCTACACCTTC
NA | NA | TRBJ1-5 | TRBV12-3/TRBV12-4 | CASRQTYSNQPQHF | TGTGCCAGCAGACAGACCTATAGCAATCAGCCCCAGCATTTT
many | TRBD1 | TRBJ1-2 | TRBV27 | CAIRTGSGYTF | TGTGCCATTAGGACAGGCTCTGGCTACACCTTC
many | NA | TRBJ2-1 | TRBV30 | CAWSGTRNNEQFF | TGTGCCTGGAGTGGAACTAGAAACAATGAGCAGTTCTTC
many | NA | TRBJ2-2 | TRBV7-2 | CASLSGPTGELFF | TGTGCCAGCCTTAGCGGTCCCACCGGGGAGCTGTTTTTT
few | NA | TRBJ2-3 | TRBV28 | CASSLPQGNTDTQYF | TGTGCCAGCAGTTTACCGCAGGGGAACACAGATACGCAGTATTTT
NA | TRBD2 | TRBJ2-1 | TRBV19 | CASTPYAGGPSNEQFF | TGTGCCAGTACCCCTTACGCGGGAGGGCCGAGCAATGAGCAGTTCTTC
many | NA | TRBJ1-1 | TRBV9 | CASSEGPASAEAFF | TGTGCCAGCAGCGAGGGGCCCGCATCCGCTGAAGCTTTCTTT
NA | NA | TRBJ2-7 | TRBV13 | CASSSGTSSSEQYF | TGTGCCAGCAGCTCCGGGACAAGTTCTAGCGAGCAGTACTTC
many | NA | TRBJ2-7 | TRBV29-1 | CSVEDGGAVEQYF | TGCAGCGTTGAAGATGGCGGGGCGGTCGAGCAGTACTTC
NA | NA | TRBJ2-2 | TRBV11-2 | CASSFSVLSAGELFF | TGTGCCAGCAGCTTTAGCGTCCTTTCCGCCGGGGAGCTGTTTTTT
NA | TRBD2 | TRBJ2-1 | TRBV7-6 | CASSLTLPGLGSYNEQFF | TGTGCCAGCAGCCTCACCCTCCCGGGACTAGGCTCCTACAATGAGCAGTTCTTC
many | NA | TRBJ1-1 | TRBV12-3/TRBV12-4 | CASSFTPMNTEAFF | TGTGCCAGCAGTTTTACACCGATGAACACTGAAGCTTTCTTT
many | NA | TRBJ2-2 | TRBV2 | CASRGERDTGELFF | TGTGCCAGCAGAGGGGAGCGGGACACCGGGGAGCTGTTTTTT
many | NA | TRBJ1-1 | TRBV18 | CASSSGAGSEAFF | TGTGCCAGCTCATCGGGAGCAGGTTCCGAAGCTTTCTTT
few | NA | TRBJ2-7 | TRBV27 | CASRPIGVGEQYF | TGTGCCAGCAGACCAATAGGGGTGGGCGAGCAGTACTTC
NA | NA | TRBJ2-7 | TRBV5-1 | CASSFVSAKGSEQYF | TGCGCCAGCAGCTTCGTATCTGCCAAGGGCTCCGAGCAGTACTTC
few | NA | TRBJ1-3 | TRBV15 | CATSRRGSSGNTIYF | TGTGCCACCAGCAGGCGGGGGTCCTCTGGAAACACCATATATTTT
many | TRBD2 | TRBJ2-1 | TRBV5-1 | CASSLPSGEVGGDEQFF | TGCGCCAGCAGCTTGCCTAGCGGGGAGGTGGGGGGCGATGAGCAGTTCTTC
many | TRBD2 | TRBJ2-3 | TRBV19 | CASSILAGTSTDTQYF | TGTGCCAGTAGTATCCTAGCGGGGACTAGCACAGATACGCAGTATTTT
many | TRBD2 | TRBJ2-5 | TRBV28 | CASSPRLAGGHETQYF | TGTGCCAGCAGTCCCCGACTAGCGGGAGGCCATGAGACCCAGTACTTC
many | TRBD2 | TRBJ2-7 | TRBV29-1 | CSVTSGAYEQYF | TGCAGCGTTACTAGCGGAGCCTACGAGCAGTACTTC
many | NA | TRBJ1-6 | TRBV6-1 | CASSEEQFNSPLHF | TGTGCCAGCAGTGAAGAACAGTTCAATTCACCCCTCCACTTT
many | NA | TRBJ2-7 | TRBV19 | CASSRDSYSYEQYF | TGTGCCAGTAGCCGCGACAGTTACTCCTACGAGCAGTACTTC
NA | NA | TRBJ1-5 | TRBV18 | CASSPDTNNQPQHF | TGTGCCAGCTCACCCGACACAAACAATCAGCCCCAGCATTTT
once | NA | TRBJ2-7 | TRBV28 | CGSGMGGISYEQYF | TGTGGCTCAGGGATGGGTGGTATTTCCTACGAGCAGTACTTC
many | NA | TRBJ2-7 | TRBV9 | CASGSSAYEQYF | TGTGCCAGCGGTTCGTCTGCCTACGAGCAGTACTTC
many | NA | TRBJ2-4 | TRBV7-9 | CASSSTGEANIQYF | TGTGCCAGCAGCTCCACAGGGGAGGCAAACATTCAGTACTTC
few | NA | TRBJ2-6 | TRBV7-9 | CASSLGSGDSGANVLTF | TGTGCCAGCAGCTTAGGGTCAGGGGACTCTGGGGCCAACGTCCTGACTTTC
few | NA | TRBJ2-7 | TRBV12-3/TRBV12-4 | CASSPSANSYNEQYF | TGTGCCAGCAGTCCTAGCGCCAACTCCTACAATGAGCAGTACTTC
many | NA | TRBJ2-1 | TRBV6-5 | CASSYSNVGLSSYNEQFF | TGTGCCAGCAGTTACTCAAATGTGGGGCTTAGCTCCTACAATGAGCAGTTCTTC
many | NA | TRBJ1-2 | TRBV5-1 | CASSLGGDLVYGYTF | TGCGCCAGCAGCTTGGGAGGAGATTTGGTCTATGGCTACACCTTC
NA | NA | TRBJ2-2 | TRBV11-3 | CASSSQEELFF | TGTGCCAGCAGCTCGCAGGAGGAGCTGTTTTTT
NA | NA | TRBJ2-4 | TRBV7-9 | CASSLGGERNIQYF | TGTGCCAGCAGCTTAGGAGGAGAAAGGAACATTCAGTACTTC
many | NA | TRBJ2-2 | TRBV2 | CASSEVWSGELFF | TGTGCCAGCAGTGAAGTATGGTCCGGGGAGCTGTTTTTT
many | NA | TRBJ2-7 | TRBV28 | CASTPGRSWVEQYF | TGTGCCAGCACCCCGGGCCGTTCTTGGGTCGAGCAGTACTTC
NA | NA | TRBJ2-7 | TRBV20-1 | CSADREPAREQYF | TGCAGTGCTGACCGGGAGCCAGCGCGGGAGCAGTACTTC
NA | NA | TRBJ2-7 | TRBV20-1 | CSARVWSVTYEQYF | TGCAGTGCTAGAGTTTGGTCAGTGACATACGAGCAGTACTTC
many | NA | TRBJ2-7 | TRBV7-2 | CASSPSSDYEQYF | TGTGCCAGCAGCCCATCGTCGGACTACGAGCAGTACTTC
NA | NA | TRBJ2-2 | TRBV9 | CASSVESRGPNTGELFF | TGTGCCAGCAGCGTAGAAAGCAGGGGTCCTAACACCGGGGAGCTGTTTTTT
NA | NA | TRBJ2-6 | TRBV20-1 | CSARSTQTGTRDSGANVLTF | TGCAGTGCTAGATCAACTCAAACCGGGACACGGGACTCTGGGGCCAACGTCCTGACTTTC
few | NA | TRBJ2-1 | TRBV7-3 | CASSPSAVSYNEQFF | TGTGCCAGCAGCCCCTCAGCGGTATCCTACAATGAGCAGTTCTTC
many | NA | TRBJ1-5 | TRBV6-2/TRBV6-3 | CASTNGDGERNQPQHF | TGTGCCAGCACCAATGGGGATGGGGAACGGAATCAGCCCCAGCATTTT
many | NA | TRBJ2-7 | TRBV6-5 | CASSYVGEIEQYF | TGTGCCAGCAGTTACGTAGGGGAAATCGAGCAGTACTTC
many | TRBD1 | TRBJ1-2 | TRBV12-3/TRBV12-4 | CASSQSTGVNYGYTF | TGTGCCAGCAGCCAATCGACAGGGGTTAACTATGGCTACACCTTC
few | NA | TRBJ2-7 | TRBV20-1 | CSASQGPEQYF | TGCAGTGCTAGTCAGGGTCCCGAGCAGTACTTC
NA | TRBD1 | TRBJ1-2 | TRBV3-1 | CASSQVGQGLLGYTF | TGTGCCAGCAGCCAAGTTGGACAGGGGTTGCTTGGCTACACCTTC
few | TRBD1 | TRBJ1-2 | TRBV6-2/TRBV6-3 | CASTLSSGTGDVYGYTF | TGTGCCAGCACGTTATCATCAGGGACAGGGGACGTCTATGGCTACACCTTC